These 10 T cell receptor beta chains originate from one sample sequenced in a study of tumor-infiltrating lymphocytes in oesophageal squamous cell carcinoma. TCRdb reprocessed the PCR reads via MiXCR and lists one record per CDR3 protein. The sample holds about 20,000 distinct CDR3 sequences, 40% seen once. The specimen sequenced was blood. Receptor source: a male donor with esophageal squamous cell carcinoma.

The chain employs TRBV7-2 and TRBJ2-4, with 7 bases lining up with TRBD1. The J call is in doubt because the DNA end fits TRBJ2-1 better. Germline V CDR1 and CDR2: SGHTA, FQGNSA. This CDR3 has 14 residues. The CDR3 protein is CASSTDRRSYKQFF. The CDR3, as DNA: TGTGCCAGCAGCACGGACAGGCGATCCTACAAGCAGTTCTTC.

The chain links TRBV7-9 to TRBJ2-7; 10 bases match TRBD2. Gene TRBJ2-1 matches the end of the DNA better, so the J call may be wrong. CDR3 length: 15 amino acids. Germline loops: CDR1 SEHNR, CDR2 FQNEAQ (reference sequence). The CDR3 sequence: CASSSGLARGNEQFF. The CDR3 bases are TGTGCCAGCAGCTCGGGACTAGCGAGGGGGAATGAGCAGTTCTTC.

This clonotype counts as medium-sized. V and J are TRBV11-3 and TRBJ2-3; 8 bases agree with TRBD1. Germline values: CDR1 SGHNT, CDR2 YENEEA. CDR3 length equals 14 residues. V shed 5 bases and J 5 bases; nucleotides not matched to a gene: 6. CDR3 sequence reads: CASSPGQVGDTQYF. Written as DNA, the CDR3 is TGTGCCAGCAGCCCGGGACAGGTGGGAGATACGCAGTATTTT.

There are many counts of this clonotype. The V and J genes are TRBV5-5 and TRBJ2-5; 7 bases are a match to TRBD2. The CDR3 loop spans 14 amino acids. Germline V gene lookup returns CDR1 SGHKS and CDR2 YYEKEE (reference sequence). With V trimmed by 5 bases and J by 7 bases, 11 bases remained unmatched. The CDR3 reads CASRTGTKYGTQYF. In DNA form, the CDR3 reads TGTGCCAGCAGAACCGGGACTAAATATGGGACCCAGTACTTC.

In this sample, this clonotype turned up many times. The chain uses TRBV5-5 and TRBJ1-6; no definite D call. CDR1 is SGHKS, CDR2 YYEKEE, per germline (reference sequence). The length of the CDR3 is 15 residues. The ends were cut back, 0 bases at V and 6 bases at J, with 10 bases in the middle. The CDR3 sequence is CASSLVPGFNSPLHF. In DNA, the CDR3 is TGTGCCAGCAGCTTGGTCCCAGGATTTAATTCACCCCTCCACTTT.

The chain joins TRBV11-2 to TRBJ2-1; a weak D match, TRBD1 (5 bases). TRBJ1-2 matches the DNA end more closely, so the J call is doubtful. The CDR3 spans 15 residues. The germline gives CDR1 SGHAT, CDR2 FQNNGV. CDR3 loop: CASSLGGHPSAGYTF. The CDR3, as DNA: TGTGCCAGCAGCTTAGGTGGACATCCCTCAGCGGGCTACACCTTC.

This clonotype came up a few times. The genes are TRBV6-8 and TRBJ2-7; 7 bases map to TRBD1. The J call is in doubt because the DNA end fits TRBJ2-1 better. The CDR3 has 17 amino acids. Germline CDR1 reads MNHGY; CDR2 reads SAAAGT. This CDR3 is CASKPDQGQRSYNEQFF. CDR3 coding DNA: TGTGCCAGCAAGCCAGATCAGGGACAGCGTTCCTACAATGAGCAGTTCTTC.

This rearrangement joins TRBV28 to TRBJ2-2; D remains ambiguous. The germline V gene encodes CDR1 MDHEN and CDR2 SYDVKM. The CDR3 contains 13 residues. Trimming took 8 bases from V and 1 from J, leaving 8 bases between them. The CDR3 spells CASETRNTGELFF. In DNA form, the CDR3 reads TGTGCCAGCGAGACACGGAACACCGGGGAGCTGTTTTTT.

Comment on this clonotype: This may come from a read error, since a much larger clone is one base off. The rearrangement links TRBV10-3 to TRBJ2-7; 7 nucleotides agree with TRBD1. Unmatched junction bases numbered 14, after V lost 2 bases and J lost 7 bases. CDR3 length equals 16 residues. From germline, CDR1 is ENHRY and CDR2 SYGVKD. This CDR3 is CAISEKSTGRNDEQYF. In DNA, the CDR3 is TGTGCCATCAGTGAGAAATCGACAGGGCGAAACGATGAGCAGTACTTC.

This clonotype appeared many times. The chain is built from TRBV6-6 and TRBJ2-7; 7 bases align to TRBD1. CDR3 length: 14 amino acids. Germline V gene data show CDR1 as MNHNY and CDR2 as SVGAGI (reference sequence). J gave up 2 bases and V 0 bases, and 1 base lay outside the gene matches. In DNA form, the CDR3 reads TGTGCCAGCAGTTACTCCACAGGGGCCTACGAGCAGTACTTC. Protein: CASSYSTGAYEQYF.